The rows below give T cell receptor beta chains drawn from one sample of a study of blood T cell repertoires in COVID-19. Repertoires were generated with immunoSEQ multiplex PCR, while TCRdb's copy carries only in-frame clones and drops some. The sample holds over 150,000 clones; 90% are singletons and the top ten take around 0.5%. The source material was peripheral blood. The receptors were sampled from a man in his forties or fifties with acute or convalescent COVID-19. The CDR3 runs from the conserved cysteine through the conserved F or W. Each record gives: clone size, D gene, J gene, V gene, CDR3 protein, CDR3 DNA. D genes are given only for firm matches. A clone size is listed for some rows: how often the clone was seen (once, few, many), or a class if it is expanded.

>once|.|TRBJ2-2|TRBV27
CASSQVTGELFF
TGTGCCAGCAGTCAGGTCACCGGGGAGCTGTTTTTT
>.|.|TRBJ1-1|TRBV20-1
CSASAVGGRRNTEAFF
TGCAGTGCTAGTGCTGTCGGGGGGCGGCGGAACACTGAAGCTTTCTTT
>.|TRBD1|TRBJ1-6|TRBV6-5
CASTGQGAGNSPLHF
TGTGCCAGCACTGGACAGGGGGCAGGTAATTCACCCCTCCACTTT
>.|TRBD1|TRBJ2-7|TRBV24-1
CATSVGTGPYEQYF
TGTGCCACCAGTGTAGGGACAGGGCCCTACGAGCAGTACTTC
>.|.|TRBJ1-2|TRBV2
CASSPLGLVTYGYTF
TGTGCCAGCAGCCCCCTAGGTCTCGTCACCTATGGCTACACCTTC
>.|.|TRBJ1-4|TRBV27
CASSYRQPTNEKLFF
TGTGCCAGCAGTTACCGACAGCCAACTAATGAAAAACTGTTTTTT
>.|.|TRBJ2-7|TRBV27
CASSFGGQPPYEQYF
TGTGCCAGCAGTTTTGGTGGACAGCCCCCCTACGAGCAGTACTTC
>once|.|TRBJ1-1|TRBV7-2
CASSLWGRGNTEAFF
TGTGCCAGCAGCTTGTGGGGGCGAGGGAACACTGAAGCTTTCTTT
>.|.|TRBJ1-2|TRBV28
CASSLNPVYGYTF
TGTGCCAGCAGTTTAAATCCCGTCTATGGCTACACCTTC
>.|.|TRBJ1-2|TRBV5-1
CASSFEGAGYGYTF
TGCGCCAGCAGCTTCGAAGGGGCCGGCTATGGCTACACCTTC
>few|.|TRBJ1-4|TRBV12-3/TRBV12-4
CASSFQTGEKLFF
TGTGCCAGCAGTTTTCAGACGGGGGAAAAACTGTTTTTT
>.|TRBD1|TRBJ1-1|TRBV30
CAWSVPRLQGGRMNTEAFF
TGTGCCTGGAGTGTACCTCGTTTGCAAGGGGGCCGAATGAACACTGAAGCTTTCTTT
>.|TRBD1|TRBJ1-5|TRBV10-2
CASSESAQGTQPQHF
TGCGCCAGCAGTGAGTCGGCACAGGGGACTCAGCCCCAGCATTTT
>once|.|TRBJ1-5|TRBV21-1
CASSKQDSAQPQHF
TGTGCCAGCAGCAAACAGGACAGTGCTCAGCCCCAGCATTTT
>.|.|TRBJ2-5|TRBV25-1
CASSEVGAIQETQYF
TGTGCCAGCAGTGAGGTAGGGGCGATCCAAGAGACCCAGTACTTC
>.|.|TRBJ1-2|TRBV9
CASSPGGGPNYGYTF
TGTGCCAGCAGCCCCGGGGGGGGACCTAACTATGGCTACACCTTC
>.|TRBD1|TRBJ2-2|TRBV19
CASRLRTGIKLFF
TGTGCCAGTAGATTAAGGACAGGGATCAAGCTGTTTTTT
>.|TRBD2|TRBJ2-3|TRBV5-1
CASSLGLAGSTDTQYF
TGCGCCAGCAGCTTAGGACTAGCGGGGAGCACAGATACGCAGTATTTT
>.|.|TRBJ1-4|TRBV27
CASSFRGTRAEKLFF
TGTGCCAGCAGTTTCAGAGGGACACGCGCTGAAAAACTGTTTTTT
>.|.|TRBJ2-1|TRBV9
CASSDDPWGVRNEQFF
TGTGCCAGCAGCGACGATCCGTGGGGGGTCCGCAATGAGCAGTTCTTC
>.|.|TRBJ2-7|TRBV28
CASSGPGFVVYEQYF
TGTGCCAGCAGTGGGCCGGGGTTCGTCGTATACGAGCAGTACTTC
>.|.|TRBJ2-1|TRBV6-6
CASRRLDTLISYNEQFF
TGTGCCAGCAGGCGACTTGACACGCTGATATCCTACAATGAGCAGTTCTTC
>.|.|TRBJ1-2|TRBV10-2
CASSREGTSWASGYTF
TGCGCCAGCAGTAGAGAGGGCACGTCATGGGCCAGTGGCTACACCTTC
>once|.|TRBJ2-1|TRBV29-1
CSVDSGYPYNEQFF
TGCAGCGTTGATAGCGGATACCCCTACAATGAGCAGTTCTTC
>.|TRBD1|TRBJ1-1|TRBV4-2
CASSQDRGTGRNTEAFF
TGTGCCAGCAGCCAAGATCGAGGGACAGGGCGGAACACTGAAGCTTTCTTT
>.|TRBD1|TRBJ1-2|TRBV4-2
CASSHWDRNYGYTF
TGTGCCAGCAGCCATTGGGACAGAAACTATGGCTACACCTTC
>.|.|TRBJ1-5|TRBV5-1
CASRMDINQPQHF
TGCGCCAGCAGAATGGACATCAATCAGCCCCAGCATTTT
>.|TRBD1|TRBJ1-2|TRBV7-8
CASSLGPRGRIYGYTF
TGTGCCAGCAGCTTAGGACCCAGGGGGCGAATCTATGGCTACACCTTC
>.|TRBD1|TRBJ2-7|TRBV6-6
CASSYSGTGHYEQYF
TGTGCCAGCAGTTACTCCGGGACAGGGCACTACGAGCAGTACTTC
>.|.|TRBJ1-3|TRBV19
CASSIRTTGNTIYF
TGTGCCAGTAGTATACGGACAACTGGAAACACCATATATTTT
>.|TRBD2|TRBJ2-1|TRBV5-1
CASSLAVTSGGNEQFF
TGCGCCAGCAGCTTGGCCGTGACTAGCGGGGGGAATGAGCAGTTCTTC
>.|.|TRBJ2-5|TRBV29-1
CSVAAQRGETQYF
TGCAGCGTTGCTGCCCAGCGCGGTGAGACCCAGTACTTC
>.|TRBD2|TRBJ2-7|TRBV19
CASSPGTRAAEQYF
TGTGCCAGTAGTCCCGGGACTAGGGCGGCCGAGCAGTACTTC
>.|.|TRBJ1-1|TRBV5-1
CASSMVGRGTEAFF
TGCGCCAGCAGCATGGTCGGGAGAGGGACTGAAGCTTTCTTT
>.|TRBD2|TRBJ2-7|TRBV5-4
CASSLAASGSYEQYF
TGTGCCAGCAGCTTGGCGGCTAGCGGGAGCTACGAGCAGTACTTC
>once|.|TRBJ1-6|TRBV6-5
CASSIRVRVASPLHF
TGTGCCAGCAGTATCCGGGTGAGGGTGGCATCACCCCTCCACTTT
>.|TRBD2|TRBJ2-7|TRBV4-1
CASSKERGAQTYEQYF
TGCGCCAGCAGCAAGGAGCGGGGGGCGCAGACTTACGAGCAGTACTTC
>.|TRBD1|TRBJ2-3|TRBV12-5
CASGDRGTWTQYF
TGTGCTAGTGGTGACAGGGGGACATGGACGCAGTATTTT
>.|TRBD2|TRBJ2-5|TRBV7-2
CASSSPGTRETQYF
TGTGCCAGCAGCTCACCCGGGACTAGGGAGACCCAGTACTTC
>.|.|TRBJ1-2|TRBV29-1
CSAIGEGYTF
TGCAGCGCAATCGGGGAAGGCTACACCTTC
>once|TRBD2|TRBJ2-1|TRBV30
CAWTGGAGISNEQFF
TGTGCCTGGACGGGGGGAGCGGGAATCTCTAATGAGCAGTTCTTC
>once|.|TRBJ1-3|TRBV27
CASSRVTGNTIYF
TGTGCCAGCTCTCGGGTTACTGGAAACACCATATATTTT
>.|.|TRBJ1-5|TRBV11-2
CASSLQGYNQPQHF
TGTGCCAGCAGCTTACAGGGTTACAATCAGCCCCAGCATTTT
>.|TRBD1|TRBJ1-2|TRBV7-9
CASSLGSGWTGAIFHGYTF
TGTGCCAGCAGCTTAGGTTCTGGTTGGACAGGGGCCATTTTCCATGGCTACACCTTC
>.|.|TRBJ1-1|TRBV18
CASSPTVSPRGTEAFF
TGTGCCAGCTCACCGACGGTGTCTCCCAGGGGCACTGAAGCTTTCTTT